The subject of this entry is one TCR beta chain. The germline gives CDR1 SGDLS, CDR2 YYNGEE. CDR3 length: 15 residues. Deletions cut 4 bases from V and 0 bases from J, with 8 bases between. The table came from immunoSEQ multiplex PCR; TCRdb's copy has only in-frame clones and leaves some out. The table shows about 230,000 clones, with around four fifths occurring only once. These data belong to a study of blood T cell repertoires in COVID-19. Study summary: The analysed material was cDNA or gDNA that came from T cells, B-cell-depleted T cells, or PBMCs.

What was sequenced was peripheral blood. The genes are TRBV9 and TRBJ2-6, with D maybe TRBD2 (6 bases). The clonotype comes from a woman in her 70s with active or convalescent COVID-19. The CDR3 DNA sequence: TGTGCCAGCAGCTTCGGGGGCTCTGGGGCCAACGTCCTGACTTTC. Amino acids: CASSFGGSGANVLTF.